These 28 T cell receptor beta chains were sequenced from one sample in a study of T cell responses to AZD1222 COVID-19 vaccine. The protocol was immunoSEQ multiplex PCR, while the TCRdb copy is restricted to in-frame clones and leaves out a portion. The sample lists about 110,000 clones, roughly 87% seen once, with about 4.5% in the top ten. The specimen was peripheral blood, collected on day 0 of AZD1222 vaccination. Every receptor here comes from an adult in good health.

J is TRBJ2-5 and V is TRBV2, with TRBD2 matching 12 bases. The CDR3 is made up of 15 amino acids. Germline V lookup: CDR1 SNHLY, CDR2 FYNNEI. V shed 7 bases, J shed 1 base, and the junction held 4 bases outside the gene matches. The DNA for the CDR3 is TGTGCCAGCAACAAACTAGCGGGGGGCCAAGAGACCCAGTACTTC. Its protein is CASNKLAGGQETQYF. The variable domain in full, with the rest retrieved from reference TRBV2 and TRBJ2-5, is EPEVTQTPSHQVTQMGQEVILRCVPISNHLYFYWYRQILGQKVEFLVSFYNNEISEKSEIFDDQFSVERPDGSNFTLKIRSTKLEDSAMYFCASNKLAGGQETQYFGPGTRLLVL.

The chain uses TRBV5-1 and TRBJ2-1, with D hard to call. This CDR3 contains 18 residues. Deletions cut 4 bases from V and 0 bases from J, with 20 bases between. The germline V gene encodes CDR1 SGHRS and CDR2 YFSETQ. CDR3 DNA sequence: TGCGCCAGCAGCCCAGTCAGAGGTTCAGTGAACTCCTACAATGAGCAGTTCTTC. This encodes CASSPVRGSVNSYNEQFF.

This chain uses TRBV27 with TRBJ2-7; D is perhaps TRBD1 or TRBD2 (5 bases each). Germline V gene data show CDR1 as MNHEY and CDR2 as SMNVEV (reference sequence). The V end lost 3 bases, the J end lost 7 bases, and 13 bases lay between the germline ends. CDR3 size: 13 residues. DNA for the CDR3: TGTGCCAGCAGTTTCCAACCCTGGGGGGAGCAGTACTTC. The encoded protein is CASSFQPWGEQYF.

This clone was observed once. The chain is built from TRBV29-1 and TRBJ1-5; D not certain. Trimming left V 5 bases short and J 0 bases short, with 11 bases between. Germline V gene data show CDR1 as SQVTM and CDR2 as ANQGSEA. The CDR3 contains 14 residues. The CDR3 is CSVISGSSNQPQHF. The CDR3 DNA reads TGCAGCGTTATCTCGGGGTCTAGCAATCAGCCCCAGCATTTT.

CDR3 in amino acids: CASSVGGSSYGYTF. In nucleotides, the CDR3 is TGTGCCAGCAGCGTAGGAGGCTCGAGCTATGGCTACACCTTC. The V call is TRBV9, the J call TRBJ1-2; D is undetermined. CDR3 length: 14 residues. Germline V gene data show CDR1 as SGDLS and CDR2 as YYNGEE. The V and J ends lost 0 bases and 4 bases respectively, with 10 bases between them.

The CDR3 nucleotides read TGTGCCAGCAGTACCCTAGCGGGGGGGAGCACAGATACGCAGTATTTT. Its protein product is CASSTLAGGSTDTQYF. V gene TRBV6-4 combines with J gene TRBJ2-3; 12 bases match TRBD2. Germline assignment: CDR1 MRHNA and CDR2 SNTAGT. This CDR3 is built from 16 residues. The junction had 3 bases not matched to a gene; V was cut back by 5 bases and J by 0 bases.

This clone has more than one count but fewer than ten. This sequence joins TRBV4-3 and TRBJ1-2, with TRBD1 matching over 8 bases. From germline, CDR1 is LGHNA and CDR2 YSLEER. V lost 1 base, J lost 8 bases, and 15 bases stayed unmatched. The CDR3 is made up of 17 amino acids. The CDR3 protein is CASSQGSHKTGEGGYTF. Written as DNA, the CDR3 is TGCGCCAGCAGCCAAGGTTCCCACAAGACAGGGGAGGGGGGCTACACCTTC.

J is TRBJ1-5 and V is TRBV7-8, with D hard to call. V was trimmed by 1 base and J by 2 bases, leaving 12 bases between them. CDR3 size: 16 residues. Germline CDR1 is SGHVS and CDR2 is FQNEAQ. CDR3: CASSLDGSKGNQPQHF. CDR3 DNA: TGTGCCAGCAGCTTAGATGGCAGCAAGGGCAATCAGCCCCAGCATTTT.

The gene calls are TRBV11-2 and TRBJ2-5; 11 bases are a match to TRBD2. The CDR3 sequence is 16 residues long. V dropped 1 base and J dropped 5; count of bases not matched to a gene: 6. Germline V gene sequence: CDR1 SGHAT, CDR2 FQNNGV. This CDR3 is CASSLGSGGAGETQYF. In nucleotides, the CDR3 is TGTGCCAGCAGCTTAGGTAGCGGGGGGGCCGGCGAGACCCAGTACTTC.

In DNA, the CDR3 is TGTGCCAGCAGCCCCGGGGCGACCTCCTACAATGAGCAGTTCTTC. Its translation: CASSPGATSYNEQFF. V is TRBV11-2 and J is TRBJ2-1, with D perhaps TRBD1 or TRBD2 (5 bases each). Germline assignment: CDR1 SGHAT and CDR2 FQNNGV. The CDR3 runs 15 residues. The V end was cut by 5 bases, the J end by 0 bases, with 11 bases between. Together with reference TRBV11-2 and TRBJ2-1, the CDR3 gives the full variable domain: EAGVAQSPRYKIIEKRQSVAFWCNPISGHATLYWYQQILGQGPKLLIQFQNNGVVDDSQLPKDRFSAERLKGVDSTLKIQPAKLEDSAVYLCASSPGATSYNEQFFGPGTRLTVL.

The rearrangement links TRBV5-6 to TRBJ1-6; D uncertain. Germline V gene lookup returns CDR1 SGHDT and CDR2 YYEEEE. The CDR3 covers 15 residues. Trimming removed 0 bases at V and 8 bases at J, with 12 bases between. The CDR3 spells CASSLGASAHSPLHF. The CDR3 nucleotides are TGTGCCAGCAGCTTGGGGGCCAGCGCCCATTCACCCCTCCACTTT.

The chain couples TRBV2 to TRBJ2-3; 8 positions match TRBD2. Germline CDR1 and CDR2: SNHLY and FYNNEI. This CDR3 contains 16 residues. Trimming cost V 6 bases and J 1 base; bases outside gene matches: 9. CDR3 region: CASRWVSGVGTDTQYF. CDR3 nucleotide sequence: TGTGCCAGCAGATGGGTTAGCGGGGTGGGCACAGATACGCAGTATTTT.

The chain employs TRBV12-5 and TRBJ1-1; 11 positions agree with TRBD1. This CDR3 is 17 amino acids long. After removal of 7 bases from V and 3 bases from J, the junction contained 13 bases not matched to a gene. The germline V gene has CDR1 LGHNT and CDR2 FRNRAP. The CDR3 nucleotides read TGTGCTAGTGCTAGGACAGGGGGCGTTTTCGGGTACACTGAAGCTTTCTTT. Translation: CASARTGGVFGYTEAFF.

This clone was seen a single time. This chain links TRBV5-1 with TRBJ1-4; the D is unclear. In germline, CDR1 is SGHRS, CDR2 YFSETQ. The V and J ends lost 0 bases and 5 bases respectively, with 2 bases between them. The CDR3 is 12 residues long. This CDR3 is CASSLGNEKLFF. The DNA for the CDR3 is TGCGCCAGCAGCTTGGGGAATGAAAAACTGTTTTTT. Complete variable domain (other parts from reference TRBV5-1 and TRBJ1-4): KAGVTQTPRYLIKTRGQQVTLSCSPISGHRSVSWYQQTPGQGLQFLFEYFSETQRNKGNFPGRFSGRQFSNSRSEMNVSTLELGDSALYLCASSLGNEKLFFGSGTQLSVL.

This clone was observed a single time. This specimen includes other DNA sequences encoding the same CDR3. The chain couples TRBV5-1 to TRBJ2-7; 7 nucleotides line up with TRBD1. The trim removed 4 bases at V and 3 bases at J, leaving 1 base unmatched. Germline values: CDR1 SGHRS, CDR2 YFSETQ. This CDR3 region has 12 residues. CDR3 coding DNA: TGCGCCAGCAGCAGGGACAGCTACGAGCAGTACTTC. Residues: CASSRDSYEQYF. Full variable domain (rest looked up from reference TRBV5-1 and TRBJ2-7): KAGVTQTPRYLIKTRGQQVTLSCSPISGHRSVSWYQQTPGQGLQFLFEYFSETQRNKGNFPGRFSGRQFSNSRSEMNVSTLELGDSALYLCASSRDSYEQYFGPGTRLTVT.

The genes are TRBV29-1 and TRBJ2-7; D uncertain. This CDR3 has 11 amino acids. Germline V gene sequence: CDR1 SQVTM, CDR2 ANQGSEA. Deletions cut 4 bases from V and 6 bases from J, with 10 bases between. Here the CDR3 DNA reads TGCAGCGTTGGGTTCTGGGGCGAGCAGTACTTC. The encoded protein is CSVGFWGEQYF.

The V call is TRBV2, the J call TRBJ1-2, with D possibly being TRBD1 (5 bases). Between the trimmed V and J ends, which lost 6 bases and 3 bases, there was a span of 14 bases. In germline, CDR1 is SNHLY, CDR2 FYNNEI. This CDR3 is 14 amino acids long. As DNA, the CDR3 is TGTGCCAGCAGGAGGGACCATTTATACTATGGCTACACCTTC. Amino acid sequence: CASRRDHLYYGYTF. The whole variable domain, filled in from reference TRBV2 and TRBJ1-2, reads EPEVTQTPSHQVTQMGQEVILRCVPISNHLYFYWYRQILGQKVEFLVSFYNNEISEKSEIFDDQFSVERPDGSNFTLKIRSTKLEDSAMYFCASRRDHLYYGYTFGSGTRLTVV.

The V call is TRBV7-3, the J call TRBJ2-7; D could derive from TRBD1 or TRBD2 (5 bases each). Trimming cost V 5 bases and J 5 bases, with 22 bases left between them. Germline V gene lookup returns CDR1 SGHTA and CDR2 FQGTGA. The CDR3 is 16 amino acids. CDR3 amino acids: CASSPRCRASRDEQYF. The CDR3 coding sequence is TGTGCCAGCAGCCCCCGATGCCGGGCTAGCAGGGACGAGCAGTACTTC.

The CDR3, as DNA: TGCGCCAGCAGCTACGGGACAGGGGTTACTAATGAAAAACTGTTTTTT. Amino acids: CASSYGTGVTNEKLFF. The rearrangement uses TRBV5-1 and TRBJ1-4, with TRBD1 matching 10 bases. This CDR3 comprises 16 residues. Germline loops: CDR1 SGHRS, CDR2 YFSETQ. Trimming took 3 bases from V and 2 from J; bases not matched to a gene: 4. Full variable domain (outside the CDR3, taken from reference TRBV5-1 and TRBJ1-4): KAGVTQTPRYLIKTRGQQVTLSCSPISGHRSVSWYQQTPGQGLQFLFEYFSETQRNKGNFPGRFSGRQFSNSRSEMNVSTLELGDSALYLCASSYGTGVTNEKLFFGSGTQLSVL.

The chain carries TRBV6-2 or TRBV6-3 and TRBJ2-7; D may match TRBD1 or TRBD2 (5 bases each). Germline V gene lookup returns CDR1 MNHEY and CDR2 SVGEGT. V was shortened by 0 bases and J by 0 bases, with 9 bases between the two germline ends. This CDR3 comprises 15 residues. The DNA for the CDR3 is TGTGCCAGCAGTTACTCGGGACCTAACTCCTACGAGCAGTACTTC. The encoded protein is CASSYSGPNSYEQYF.

Notes on this clone: One junction end does not reproduce the germline sequence, and a read error may be involved. This chain joins TRBV7-3 and TRBJ2-1, with a tentative D call TRBD2 (6 bases). The germline gives CDR1 SGHTA, CDR2 FQGTGA. The CDR3 totals 14 residues. CDR3 amino acids: CASRLGGSSNEQFF. CDR3 bases: TGTGCCAGCCGCTTAGGAGGGTCGAGTAATGAGCAGTTCTTC.

The chain joins TRBV9 to TRBJ1-4, with a possible D match to TRBD1 (6 bases). This CDR3 has 11 amino acids. Germline CDR1 and CDR2: SGDLS and YYNGEE. V was shortened by 10 bases and J by 7 bases, with 11 bases between the two germline ends. The CDR3 sequence: CASGAPEKLFF. The CDR3 DNA reads as TGTGCCTCGGGGGCGCCTGAAAAACTGTTTTTT.

The genes are TRBV7-9 and TRBJ1-5, with no clear D. CDR1 and CDR2 from the germline V gene are SEHNR and FQNEAQ (reference sequence). The CDR3 has 13 residues. The V end was cut by 3 bases, the J end by 7 bases, with 10 bases between. The CDR3 loop is CASSFGVEQPQHF. The CDR3 nucleotides read TGTGCCAGCAGCTTTGGGGTTGAGCAGCCCCAGCATTTT.

The chain is built from TRBV9 and TRBJ1-5, with a weak D call TRBD1 (6 bases). V was pared by 3 bases and J by 3 bases, with 10 bases between. Per the germline V gene, CDR1 is SGDLS and CDR2 is YYNGEE. This CDR3 is built from 14 residues. As DNA, the CDR3 is TGTGCCAGCAGCGCCACAGGGATCAATCAGCCCCAGCATTTT. As protein: CASSATGINQPQHF.

CDR3 sequence: CASSIPYPSWDRDGNTEAFF. The CDR3 DNA follows: TGTGCCAGTAGTATACCCTATCCCTCTTGGGACAGGGACGGGAACACTGAAGCTTTCTTT. This rearrangement joins TRBV19 to TRBJ1-1, with 9 bases fitting TRBD1. The CDR3 covers 20 residues. V lost 2 bases and J lost 1; bases outside the gene matches: 17. CDR1 is LNHDA, CDR2 SQIVND, per germline (reference sequence).

This rearrangement joins TRBV5-6 to TRBJ2-3; either TRBD1 or TRBD2 may supply D (5 bases each). The germline gives CDR1 SGHDT, CDR2 YYEEEE. This CDR3 is built from 15 residues. The V gene lost 3 bases and the J gene lost 0 bases, with 11 bases spanning the gap. The CDR3 sequence is CASSWGTKSTDTQYF. CDR3 nucleotides: TGTGCCAGCAGCTGGGGGACGAAAAGCACAGATACGCAGTATTTT.

This chain links TRBV6-1 with TRBJ1-1; D is perhaps TRBD1 (5 bases). Germline lookup yields CDR1 MNHNS and CDR2 SASEGT. Deletions cut 0 bases from V and 1 base from J, with 12 bases between. The CDR3 is 16 residues long. The CDR3 is CASSEAAGQPNTEAFF. The CDR3 nucleotides are TGTGCCAGCAGTGAAGCCGCGGGGCAGCCGAACACTGAAGCTTTCTTT.

The chain uses TRBV5-5 and TRBJ1-2, with D perhaps matching TRBD1 (6 bases). Germline CDR1 SGHKS, CDR2 YYEKEE (reference sequence). This CDR3 is 14 amino acids long. V lost 0 bases, J lost 4 bases, and 10 bases lay in between. This chain's CDR3 is CASSLDGGGYGYTF. DNA for the CDR3: TGTGCCAGCAGCTTGGATGGGGGCGGCTATGGCTACACCTTC. The full variable domain, completed using reference TRBV5-5 and TRBJ1-2, is DAGVTQSPTHLIKTRGQQVTLRCSPISGHKSVSWYQQVLGQGPQFIFQYYEKEERGRGNFPDRFSARQFPNYSSELNVNALLLGDSALYLCASSLDGGGYGYTFGSGTRLTVV.